A selection of T cell receptor beta chains follows, all from one sample in a study of T cell repertoires in cytomegalovirus infection. A single record per CDR3 protein comes from TCRdb applying MiXCR to the reads. The data show fewer than 130,000 distinct CDR3 sequences, with over 40% seen just once and approximately 69% held by the top ten. Antigen specificity for these receptors is unknown. Sequences were derived from CD8+ T cells from cultured PBMCs, sampled from culture after CMV antigen stimulation. These receptors came from a human donor in good health (CMV status not recorded). Some clones in this sample may be carry-over from other donors' samples. Both conserved end residues are part of each CDR3. Fields, in order: V gene, D gene, J gene, clone size, CDR3 protein, CDR3 DNA. A D gene is named only where the DNA matches it firmly. Part of the rows lack a size; the others show once, few, many or a class for expanded clones.

V: TRBV7-2
D: .
J: TRBJ2-2
size: .
CDR3: CASSFGQYTGELFF
DNA: TGTGCCAGCAGCTTTGGACAGTACACCGGGGAGCTGTTTTTT

V: TRBV19
D: TRBD1
J: TRBJ1-1
size: .
CDR3: CASSSGTEVNTEAFF
DNA: TGTGCCAGTAGTTCCGGGACAGAGGTGAACACTGAAGCTTTCTTT

V: TRBV7-9
D: .
J: TRBJ2-3
size: few
CDR3: CASSPLGRVGTDTQYF
DNA: TGTGCCAGCAGCCCTTTGGGCAGGGTGGGCACAGATACGCAGTATTTT

V: TRBV27
D: TRBD2
J: TRBJ2-3
size: .
CDR3: CASSAPTSGETDTQYF
DNA: TGTGCCAGCAGTGCCCCGACTAGCGGGGAAACAGATACGCAGTATTTT

V: TRBV27
D: .
J: TRBJ2-5
size: .
CDR3: CASSQTSGAQETQYF
DNA: TGTGCCAGCAGCCAAACCTCGGGGGCCCAAGAGACCCAGTACTTC

V: TRBV7-2
D: TRBD1
J: TRBJ2-7
size: few
CDR3: CASSQTGQGWYEQYF
DNA: TGTGCCAGCAGCCAGACGGGACAGGGGTGGTACGAGCAGTACTTC

V: TRBV9
D: TRBD1
J: TRBJ1-1
size: .
CDR3: CASGTGANTEAFF
DNA: TGTGCCAGCGGGACAGGGGCGAACACTGAAGCTTTCTTT

V: TRBV7-2
D: .
J: TRBJ2-7
size: .
CDR3: CASSFGATYEQYF
DNA: TGTGCCAGCAGCTTCGGGGCCACCTACGAGCAGTACTTC

V: TRBV20-1
D: TRBD1
J: TRBJ1-1
size: many
CDR3: CSARGRTGGTEAFF
DNA: TGCAGTGCTAGAGGGCGGACAGGAGGTACTGAAGCTTTCTTT

V: TRBV27
D: .
J: TRBJ1-1
size: once
CDR3: CASSLSVGTEAFF
DNA: TGTGCCAGCAGTTTGTCTGTCGGTACTGAAGCTTTCTTT

V: TRBV12-3/TRBV12-4
D: TRBD1
J: TRBJ1-5
size: few
CDR3: CASSLGQGNQPQHF
DNA: TGTGCCAGCAGCTTGGGACAGGGCAATCAGCCCCAGCATTTT

V: TRBV7-6
D: TRBD1
J: TRBJ2-1
size: .
CDR3: CASSSQDRGRIYNEQFF
DNA: TGTGCCAGCAGCTCACAGGACAGGGGGCGCATTTACAATGAGCAGTTCTTC

V: TRBV2
D: TRBD2
J: TRBJ2-1
size: many
CDR3: CASSGLAQTDSYNEQFF
DNA: TGTGCCAGCAGTGGACTAGCGCAGACCGACTCCTACAATGAGCAGTTCTTC

V: TRBV4-1
D: .
J: TRBJ2-3
size: few
CDR3: CASSHASVGRTDTQYF
DNA: TGCGCCAGCAGCCATGCGTCGGTGGGGAGAACAGATACGCAGTATTTT

V: TRBV2
D: TRBD1
J: TRBJ1-6
size: .
CDR3: CASRAGQGTYYYLLHF
DNA: TGTGCCAGCAGGGCGGGACAGGGAACTTATTATTATCTCCTCCACTTT

V: TRBV2
D: TRBD1
J: TRBJ2-2
size: once
CDR3: CASSATGDTGELFF
DNA: TGTGCCAGCAGTGCTACAGGGGACACCGGGGAGCTGTTTTTT

V: TRBV12-3/TRBV12-4
D: TRBD2
J: TRBJ2-1
size: .
CDR3: CASTPSPGLVWGNEQFF
DNA: TGTGCCAGCACCCCGAGCCCCGGACTAGTTTGGGGTAATGAGCAGTTCTTC

V: TRBV11-2
D: .
J: TRBJ1-4
size: .
CDR3: CASSLVEGREKLFF
DNA: TGTGCCAGCAGCTTAGTGGAGGGGCGGGAAAAACTGTTTTTT

V: TRBV28
D: TRBD1
J: TRBJ1-5
size: once
CDR3: CASSFPTGQGAFRNQPQHF
DNA: TGTGCCAGCAGTTTCCCGACGGGACAGGGGGCATTCCGAAATCAGCCCCAGCATTTT

V: TRBV20-1
D: .
J: TRBJ2-7
size: .
CDR3: CSASSGDEQYF
DNA: TGCAGTGCTAGCTCGGGGGACGAGCAGTACTTC

V: TRBV27
D: TRBD1
J: TRBJ1-1
size: few
CDR3: CASSLLSGQGADTEAFF
DNA: TGTGCCAGCAGTTTATTATCAGGACAGGGGGCGGACACTGAAGCTTTCTTT

V: TRBV7-2
D: TRBD2
J: TRBJ2-5
size: .
CDR3: CASSPGRVETQYF
DNA: TGTGCCAGCAGCCCTGGGAGGGTTGAGACCCAGTACTTC

V: TRBV7-9
D: .
J: TRBJ2-7
size: few
CDR3: CASSLVLGKGEQYF
DNA: TGTGCCAGCAGCTTAGTATTGGGGAAAGGCGAGCAGTACTTC

V: TRBV7-2
D: .
J: TRBJ2-7
size: .
CDR3: CASSLATGVEQYF
DNA: TGTGCCAGCAGCTTGGCAACAGGCGTTGAGCAGTACTTC

V: TRBV20-1
D: TRBD2
J: TRBJ2-3
size: .
CDR3: CSADGTSDTDTQYF
DNA: TGCAGTGCCGACGGGACTAGCGACACAGATACGCAGTATTTT

V: TRBV7-2
D: TRBD2
J: TRBJ2-7
size: few
CDR3: CASSLIAGENYEQYF
DNA: TGTGCCAGCAGCCTTATAGCGGGGGAGAATTACGAGCAGTACTTC

V: TRBV6-6
D: TRBD2
J: TRBJ2-2
size: few
CDR3: CASSYTGGATGELFF
DNA: TGTGCCAGCAGTTACACCGGGGGGGCCACCGGGGAGCTGTTTTTT

V: TRBV7-2
D: TRBD2
J: TRBJ2-7
size: .
CDR3: CASSQGLDTTYEQYF
DNA: TGTGCCAGCAGTCAAGGACTAGACACTACCTACGAGCAGTACTTC

V: TRBV13
D: .
J: TRBJ2-1
size: .
CDR3: CASSLGNRGPLYNEQFF
DNA: TGTGCCAGCAGCTTAGGCAACCGGGGGCCGCTTTACAATGAGCAGTTCTTC

V: TRBV7-9
D: TRBD1
J: TRBJ1-2
size: few
CDR3: CASSPRDRDGYTF
DNA: TGTGCCAGCAGCCCCCGGGACAGGGACGGCTACACCTTC

V: TRBV12-5
D: TRBD1
J: TRBJ1-4
size: few
CDR3: CASGSGDRVNEKLFF
DNA: TGTGCTAGTGGTTCGGGGGACAGGGTTAATGAAAAACTGTTTTTT

V: TRBV12-3/TRBV12-4
D: .
J: TRBJ2-3
size: .
CDR3: CASSSQGFADTQYF
DNA: TGTGCCAGCAGTTCACAGGGTTTTGCAGATACGCAGTATTTT

V: TRBV6-1
D: TRBD1
J: TRBJ2-7
size: few
CDR3: CASSPSGQGINEQYF
DNA: TGTGCCAGCAGTCCCTCGGGACAGGGGATTAACGAGCAGTACTTC

V: TRBV25-1
D: .
J: TRBJ2-3
size: .
CDR3: CASSEYGSTDTQYF
DNA: TGTGCCAGCAGTGAATACGGTAGCACAGATACGCAGTATTTT

V: TRBV27
D: TRBD1
J: TRBJ1-5
size: many
CDR3: CASSLTGVNQPQHF
DNA: TGTGCCAGCAGTTTGACAGGGGTGAATCAGCCCCAGCATTTT

V: TRBV2
D: .
J: TRBJ1-2
size: many
CDR3: CASSDRLFYGYTF
DNA: TGTGCCAGCAGTGACAGGCTTTTCTATGGCTACACCTTC

V: TRBV6-5
D: TRBD1
J: TRBJ1-6
size: .
CDR3: CASKIGQGRSPLHF
DNA: TGTGCCAGTAAGATTGGACAGGGGAGGTCACCCCTCCACTTT

V: TRBV5-4
D: TRBD2
J: TRBJ2-7
size: once
CDR3: CASSPTGGGNYEQYF
DNA: TGTGCCAGCAGCCCAACGGGCGGGGGAAACTACGAGCAGTACTTC